These T cell receptor beta chains were read from a single sample in a study of blood T cell repertoires in COVID-19. TCRdb keeps only in-frame clones here, not all; method: immunoSEQ multiplex PCR. The sample holds some 300,000 clones, 70% to 90% seen once. The sample was peripheral blood. Source of these receptors: a woman between 45 and 60 years old with active or convalescent COVID-19. Each CDR3 is given with its conserved first and last residue. The D gene is left open where the match is weak. For some rows the clone size is stated as once, few or many, or as a class when expanded; others skip it.

TRBV28,.,TRBJ1-5,.,TGTGCCAGCAGACCGGGGGGTCAGCCCCAGCATTTT,CASRPGGQPQHF
TRBV13,.,TRBJ1-4,.,TGTGCCAGCAGCTCCGGACTGCCTAATGAAAAACTGTTTTTT,CASSSGLPNEKLFF
TRBV6-5,.,TRBJ1-5,.,TGTGCCAGCAGCCGGGGAGGGCAGCCCCAGCATTTT,CASSRGGQPQHF
TRBV24-1,.,TRBJ1-6,.,TGTGCCACCGGGTTTGGAGCGGGGTCACCCCTCCACTTT,CATGFGAGSPLHF
TRBV3-1/TRBV3-2,.,TRBJ2-1,TRBD2,TGTGCCAGCAGCCAAGATTCGGGAGGGCTCTACAATGAGCAGTTCTTC,CASSQDSGGLYNEQFF
TRBV7-9,.,TRBJ1-5,TRBD1,TGTGCCAGCAGCGCCCAAGGACAGGGCAATCAGCCCCAGCATTTT,CASSAQGQGNQPQHF
TRBV7-6,.,TRBJ2-7,.,TGTGCCAGCAGCTTAACGGGGTCCGGGTACGAGCAGTACTTC,CASSLTGSGYEQYF
TRBV5-6,.,TRBJ1-1,.,TGTGCCAGCAGCTTGTCATGGGGTAGGGGTGAAGCTTTCTTT,CASSLSWGRGEAFF
TRBV18,.,TRBJ2-7,.,TGTGCCAGCTCACCCCAGTTTTTGGGAGCCGCCGAGCAGTACTTC,CASSPQFLGAAEQYF
TRBV28,.,TRBJ2-1,.,TGTGCCAGCAGTTTAGAGTGGTCGGGTGAGCAGTTCTTC,CASSLEWSGEQFF
TRBV19,few,TRBJ1-6,.,TGTGCCAGTAATACAGGGAGGGCCTATAATTCACCCCTCCACTTT,CASNTGRAYNSPLHF
TRBV5-1,few,TRBJ2-7,TRBD2,TGCGCCAGCAGCTTAGCTAGCGGCTACGAGCAGTACTTC,CASSLASGYEQYF
TRBV7-6,.,TRBJ2-2,TRBD2,TGTGCCAGCAGCTTAGCCGGGACTAGTTATCCCGGGGAGCTGTTTTTT,CASSLAGTSYPGELFF
TRBV11-2,.,TRBJ2-1,.,TGTGCCAGCAGCTTAGTTCTCCTCACAATCGAGCAGTTCTTC,CASSLVLLTIEQFF
TRBV10-3,.,TRBJ1-2,.,TGTGCCATCAGTACGAGCAACAGGGTCACCGGCTACACCTTC,CAISTSNRVTGYTF
TRBV29-1,.,TRBJ2-6,TRBD1,TGCAGCGCTATAGAGACAGGGACCCCTGGGGCCAACGTCCTGACTTTC,CSAIETGTPGANVLTF
TRBV7-6,once,TRBJ2-1,TRBD2,TGTGCCAGCAGCGGACTAGCGGGCTACAATGAGCAGTTCTTC,CASSGLAGYNEQFF
TRBV28,.,TRBJ1-4,.,TGTGCCAGCAGTCCTGGGGGAGGGTTCGGTGAAAAACTGTTTTTT,CASSPGGGFGEKLFF
TRBV9,.,TRBJ2-3,TRBD2,TGTGCCAGCAGCGTAGACTCGGGAGGTTCGGGAGATACGCAGTATTTT,CASSVDSGGSGDTQYF
TRBV5-1,.,TRBJ1-2,TRBD1,TGCGCCAGCAGCGCAGGGGGGAACTATGGCTACACCTTC,CASSAGGNYGYTF
TRBV3-1/TRBV3-2,.,TRBJ2-5,.,TGTGCCAGCAGCCCCCCCCTAGCGACCCAGTACTTC,CASSPPLATQYF
TRBV6-2/TRBV6-3,.,TRBJ2-1,TRBD2,TGTGCCAGCAGCACCGCCCCGGGGACTAGCGGGAGTCTCTACAATGAGCAGTTCTTC,CASSTAPGTSGSLYNEQFF
TRBV28,once,TRBJ1-2,TRBD1,TGTGCCAGCAGTCCGGGGACAGGGACACTCTATGGCTACACCTTC,CASSPGTGTLYGYTF
TRBV7-9,few,TRBJ2-4,.,TGTGCCAGCGACGGACTAGCCAAAAACATTCAGTACTTC,CASDGLAKNIQYF
TRBV6-2/TRBV6-3,.,TRBJ2-7,.,TGTGCCAGCAGTTACGTGGGAGGGGGTTACGAGCAGTACTTC,CASSYVGGGYEQYF
TRBV27,.,TRBJ1-2,TRBD1,TGTGCCAGCAGCCTAGCCCCCCTGACAGGGGCCTATGGCTACACCTTC,CASSLAPLTGAYGYTF
TRBV15,.,TRBJ1-5,.,TGTGCCACCAGCGCGAACAGGGAGCCCCATCAGCCCCAGCATTTT,CATSANREPHQPQHF
TRBV9,.,TRBJ1-1,.,TGTGCCAGCAGCGTCGAAGGGGGCACTGAAGCTTTCTTT,CASSVEGGTEAFF
TRBV7-8,.,TRBJ2-7,TRBD2,TGTGCCAGCAGCCCCGGGGGGTGGCGGGCCAGCTCCTACGAGCAGTACTTC,CASSPGGWRASSYEQYF
TRBV5-6,once,TRBJ2-3,TRBD2,TGTGCCAGCAGCCCCTCAGGACTAGCGGGAACAGATACGCAGTATTTT,CASSPSGLAGTDTQYF
TRBV7-9,.,TRBJ2-4,.,TGTGCCAGCAGCGCTATCGCCAGGGGTGGTAAAAACATTCAGTACTTC,CASSAIARGGKNIQYF
TRBV4-2,.,TRBJ2-3,.,TGTGCCAGCAGCCTCGGGACTGGCGACACAGATACGCAGTATTTT,CASSLGTGDTDTQYF
TRBV11-2,.,TRBJ2-2,.,TGTGCCAGCAGCCCAACCCGGGGCACCGGGGAGCTGTTTTTT,CASSPTRGTGELFF
TRBV27,few,TRBJ2-7,TRBD1,TGTGCCAGCAGTTTAAGTCGGGACAGGGTAACCTACGAGCAGTACTTC,CASSLSRDRVTYEQYF
TRBV28,.,TRBJ1-1,.,TGTGCCAGCAGTTTGAGACACCGGAACACTGAAGCTTTCTTT,CASSLRHRNTEAFF
TRBV18,.,TRBJ2-1,TRBD2,TGTGCCAGCTCACCTTTGACTAGCGGGATCCGCAATGAGCAGTTCTTC,CASSPLTSGIRNEQFF
TRBV14,.,TRBJ2-3,.,TGTGCCAGCAGCCAGACAGTTAAGCAAGATACGCAGTATTTT,CASSQTVKQDTQYF
TRBV19,few,TRBJ1-1,TRBD1,TGTGCCAGTACCCCCGTACAGGGGGCTCGCACTGAAGCTTTCTTT,CASTPVQGARTEAFF
TRBV6-1,.,TRBJ2-7,TRBD1,TGTGCCAGCAGTGATCGCGCAGGGGGCAGTAAGTACTTC,CASSDRAGGSKYF
TRBV6-2/TRBV6-3,.,TRBJ2-2,TRBD2,TGTGCCAGCAGTCACATCAAATCGGGACTAGGTGCCCTGTACACCGGGGAGCTGTTTTTT,CASSHIKSGLGALYTGELFF
TRBV19,.,TRBJ2-1,.,TGTGCCAGTAGGGAGCCTACTTCCTACAATGAGCAGTTCTTC,CASREPTSYNEQFF